This record concerns one T cell receptor beta chain sequence. Its specificity is unknown. The V gene's germline CDR1 is DFQATT and CDR2 SNEGSKA (reference sequence). The CDR3 extends over 13 amino acids. These data belong to a study of monozygotic twins with inflammatory bowel disease. Study outcomes and limitations: No separation of different T cell subtypes was possible.

UMIs that included a 6-nucleotide sample barcode were added by template switching, which took place during cDNA synthesis. TCRdb re-called the 5' RACE reads; every CDR3 protein appears as one record, without DNA. Found here are over 200,000 distinct CDR3 sequences; the top ten clones hold 1.6%. Total RNA isolation used whole blood (no T cell sorting was performed). The source of this sequence is a human donor with ulcerative colitis or Crohn's disease, or a healthy co-twin of an affected twin (not recorded which). Sequenced sample: blood. The genes are TRBV20-1 and TRBJ1-1. The CDR3 is CSARDQLNTEAFF.